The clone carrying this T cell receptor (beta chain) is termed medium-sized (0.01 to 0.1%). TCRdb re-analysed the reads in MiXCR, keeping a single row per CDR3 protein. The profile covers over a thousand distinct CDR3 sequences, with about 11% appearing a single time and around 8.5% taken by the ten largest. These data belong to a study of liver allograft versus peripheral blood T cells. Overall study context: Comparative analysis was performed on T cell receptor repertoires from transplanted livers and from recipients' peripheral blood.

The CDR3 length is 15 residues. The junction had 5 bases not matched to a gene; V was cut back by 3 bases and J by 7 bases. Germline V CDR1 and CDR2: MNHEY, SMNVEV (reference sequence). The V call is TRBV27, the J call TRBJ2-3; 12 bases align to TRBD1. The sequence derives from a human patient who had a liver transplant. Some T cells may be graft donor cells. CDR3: CASSFPGTGGYTQYF. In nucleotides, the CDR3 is TGTGCCAGCAGTTTTCCCGGGACAGGGGGCTATACGCAGTATTTT.